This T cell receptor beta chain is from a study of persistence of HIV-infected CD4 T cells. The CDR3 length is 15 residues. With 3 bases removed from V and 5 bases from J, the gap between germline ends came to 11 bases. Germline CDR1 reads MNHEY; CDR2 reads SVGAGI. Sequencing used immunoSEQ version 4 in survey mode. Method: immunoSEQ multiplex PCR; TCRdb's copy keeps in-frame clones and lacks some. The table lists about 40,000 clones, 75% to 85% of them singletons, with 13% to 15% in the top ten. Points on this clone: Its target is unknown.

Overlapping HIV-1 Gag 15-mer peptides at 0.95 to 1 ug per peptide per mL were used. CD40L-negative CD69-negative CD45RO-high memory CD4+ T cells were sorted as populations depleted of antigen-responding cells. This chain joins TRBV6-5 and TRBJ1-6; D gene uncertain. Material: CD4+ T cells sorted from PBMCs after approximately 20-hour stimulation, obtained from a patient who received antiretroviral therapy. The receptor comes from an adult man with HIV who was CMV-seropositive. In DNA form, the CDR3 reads TGTGCCAGCAGTTATCGAGGACGGAATAATTCACCCCTCCACTTT. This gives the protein CASSYRGRNNSPLHF.